The clone carrying this T cell receptor beta chain was counted many times. These data originate in a study of molecular identifiers for immune sequencing clone quantification. This CDR3 has 14 amino acids. Germline-derived CDR1 and CDR2 are SNHLY and FYNNEI. V shed 4 bases and J shed 6 bases, with 12 bases lying between them. TCRdb re-derived calls from the PCR reads in MiXCR, one entry per CDR3 protein. This sample has more than 85,000 distinct CDR3 sequences, with under 40% found just once. The chain carries TRBV2 and TRBJ1-4; D not certain. The TCR comes from a human donor in good health. Some libraries in this study had Jurkat cell RNA spiked in. Input material: naive CD8+ T cells from blood, with Jurkat cell RNA spiked in. The subset was: FACS-sorted CD8+CD4-CCR7+CD45RA+ naive T cells. The CDR3 loop reads CASSVSGGDEKLFF. The CDR3 bases are TGTGCCAGCAGTGTATCCGGTGGTGATGAAAAACTGTTTTTT.